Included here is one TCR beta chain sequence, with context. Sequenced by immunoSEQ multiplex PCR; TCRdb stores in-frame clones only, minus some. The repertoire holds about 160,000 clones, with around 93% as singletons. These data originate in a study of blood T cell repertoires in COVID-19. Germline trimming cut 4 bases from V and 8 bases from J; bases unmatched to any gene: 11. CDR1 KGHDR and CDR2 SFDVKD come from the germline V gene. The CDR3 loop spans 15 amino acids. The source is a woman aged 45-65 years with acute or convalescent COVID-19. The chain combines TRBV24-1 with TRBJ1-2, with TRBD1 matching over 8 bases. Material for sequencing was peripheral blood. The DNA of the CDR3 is TGTGCCACCAGTGACCCTCCTCAGGGGGCAGAAGGCTACACCTTC. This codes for CATSDPPQGAEGYTF.